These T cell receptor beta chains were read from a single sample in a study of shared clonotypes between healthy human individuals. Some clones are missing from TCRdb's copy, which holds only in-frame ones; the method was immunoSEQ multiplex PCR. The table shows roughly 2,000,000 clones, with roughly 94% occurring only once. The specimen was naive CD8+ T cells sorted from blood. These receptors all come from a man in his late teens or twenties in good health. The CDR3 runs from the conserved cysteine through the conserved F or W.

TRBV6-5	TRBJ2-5	CASSTGLSEETQYF
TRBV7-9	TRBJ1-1	CASSSEGALGTEAFF
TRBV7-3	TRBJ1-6	CASSLSGGGSPLHF
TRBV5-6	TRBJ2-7	CASTEEGSPSSYEQYF
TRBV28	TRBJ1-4	CASSFTTNEKLFF
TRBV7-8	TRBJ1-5	CASSLASSLNQPQHF
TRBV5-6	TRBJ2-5	CASSLFPGGEETQYF
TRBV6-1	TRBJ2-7	CPRYQGYEQYF
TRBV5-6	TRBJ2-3	CASSLHGGGADTQYF
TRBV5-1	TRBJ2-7	CASLKPRGEQYF
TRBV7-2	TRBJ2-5	CASSLVQGETQYF
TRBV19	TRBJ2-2	CASSMPLAPNTGELFF
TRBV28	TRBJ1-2	CASSTDRERDYGYTF
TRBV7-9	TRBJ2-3	CASSPPGLAANTQYF
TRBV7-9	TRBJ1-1	CASSFLMNTEAFF
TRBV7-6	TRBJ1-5	CASSRGWNQPQHF
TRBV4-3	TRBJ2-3	CASSQDWVGTAPDTQYF
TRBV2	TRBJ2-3	CASSVNREYFTDTQYF
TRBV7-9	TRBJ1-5	CASSPGTGGNQPQHF
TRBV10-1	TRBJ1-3	CARATGGRNTIYF
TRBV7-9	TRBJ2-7	CASSSGEGEQYF
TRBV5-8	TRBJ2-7	CASIGLGPSYEQYF
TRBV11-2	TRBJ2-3	CASSLVAVSTDTQYF
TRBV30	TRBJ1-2	CAWSVLGQGRDGYTF
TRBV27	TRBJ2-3	CASSYILRSRSGTDTQYF
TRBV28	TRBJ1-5	CASSFRASNQPQHF
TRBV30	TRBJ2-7	CAWETEVSYEQYF
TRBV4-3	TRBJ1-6	CASSQDRVGGGSPLHF
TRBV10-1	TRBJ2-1	CAEEITHPNEQFF
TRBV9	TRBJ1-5	CASSVTPYQPQHF
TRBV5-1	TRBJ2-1	CASSDIGAYNEQFF
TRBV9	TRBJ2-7	CASSLGQGAYEQYF
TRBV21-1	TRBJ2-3	CASSKARNRTRSDTQYF
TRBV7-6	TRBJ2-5	CASSLLASGQETQYF
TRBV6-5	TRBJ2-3	CASSPFGGEGDTQYF
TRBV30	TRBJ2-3	CAWSVPWEGRTDTQYF
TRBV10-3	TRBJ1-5	CATRGGGLLNQPQHF
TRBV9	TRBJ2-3	CASSEDGSTDTQYF
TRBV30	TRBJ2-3	CAWSLSVADTQYF
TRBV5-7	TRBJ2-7	CASSLLFGESYEQYF
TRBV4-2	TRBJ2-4	CASSQDRAVLAKNIQYF
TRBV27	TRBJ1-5	CASSLWVGQPQHF
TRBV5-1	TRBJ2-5	CASSLASGQLQETQYF
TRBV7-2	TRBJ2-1	CASSSLGLAGHNEQFF
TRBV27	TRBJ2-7	CARTGTGTSYEQYF
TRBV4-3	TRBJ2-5	CASSQDSASQETQYF
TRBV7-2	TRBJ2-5	CASSLGPLRRGLQETQYF
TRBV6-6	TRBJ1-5	CASSPGGLSNQPQHF
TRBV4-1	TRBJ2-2	CASSQDYGARMDVAGELFF
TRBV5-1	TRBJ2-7	CASSLVSGRAYEQYF
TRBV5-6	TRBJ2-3	CASSPGTGSTDTQYF
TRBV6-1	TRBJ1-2	CASSELGQGDGYTF
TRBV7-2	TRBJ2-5	CASSLAGGTVETQYF
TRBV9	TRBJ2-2	CASSVAGTSGNNLNTGELFF
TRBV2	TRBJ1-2	CASSEGTGGHYGYTF
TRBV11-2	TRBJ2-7	CASSLAGAGAYEQYF
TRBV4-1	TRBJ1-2	CASSQVTGAYGYTF